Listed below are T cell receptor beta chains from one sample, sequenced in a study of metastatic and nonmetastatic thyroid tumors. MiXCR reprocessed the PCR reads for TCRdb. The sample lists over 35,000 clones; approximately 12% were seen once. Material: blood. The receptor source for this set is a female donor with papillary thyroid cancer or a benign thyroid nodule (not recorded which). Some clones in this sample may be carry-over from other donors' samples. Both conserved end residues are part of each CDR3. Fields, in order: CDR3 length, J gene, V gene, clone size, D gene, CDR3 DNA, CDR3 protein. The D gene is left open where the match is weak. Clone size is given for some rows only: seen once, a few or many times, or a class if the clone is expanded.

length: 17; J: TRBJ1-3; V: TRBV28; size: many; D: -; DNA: TGTGCCAGCAGTTTATGGGGGGCCCCTAGCTCTGGAAACACCATATATTTT; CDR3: CASSLWGAPSSGNTIYF
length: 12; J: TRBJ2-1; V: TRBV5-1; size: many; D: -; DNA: TGCGCCAGCAGCTTTATATACAATGAGCAGTTCTTC; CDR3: CASSFIYNEQFF
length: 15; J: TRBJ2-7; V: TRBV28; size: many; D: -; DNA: TGTGCCAGCAGTTTAGCAGGAGAGAGGTCCTACGAGCAGTACTTC; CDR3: CASSLAGERSYEQYF
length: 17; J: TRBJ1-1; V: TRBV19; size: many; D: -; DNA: TGTGCCAGTAGTTCCGTGTTGATGGCGGGACATTGGGGACAAGCTTTCTTT; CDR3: CASSSVLMAGHWGQAFF
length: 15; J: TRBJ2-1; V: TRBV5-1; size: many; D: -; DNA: TGCGCCAGCAGCTCCTCGGGGTTCTTTAACAATGAGCAGTTCTTC; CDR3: CASSSSGFFNNEQFF
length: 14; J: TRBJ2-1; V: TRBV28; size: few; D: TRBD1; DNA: TGTGCCAGCAGTTTTCTGACAGGGCGGAATGAGCAGTTCTTC; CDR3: CASSFLTGRNEQFF
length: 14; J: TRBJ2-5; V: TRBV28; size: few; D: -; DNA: TGCGCCAGCAGCCTTACGGACAGAGAAGATACCCAGTACTTC; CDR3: CASSLTDREDTQYF
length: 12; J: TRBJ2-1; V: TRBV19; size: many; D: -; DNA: TGTGCCAGTAGTATGTCCTACAATGAGCAGTTCTTC; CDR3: CASSMSYNEQFF
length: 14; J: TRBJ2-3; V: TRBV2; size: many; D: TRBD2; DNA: TGTGCCAGCACCCAGACTAGCAGGAGTGATACGCAGTATTTT; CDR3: CASTQTSRSDTQYF
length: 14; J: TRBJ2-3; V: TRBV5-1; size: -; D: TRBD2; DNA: TGCGCCAGCTCACTTAGCGGGGGCTCATATACGCAGTATTTT; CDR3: CASSLSGGSYTQYF
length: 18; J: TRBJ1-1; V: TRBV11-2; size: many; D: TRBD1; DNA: TGTGCCAGCAGCTTAGGGATTTGGCTCAGGGGGCATCAGGCTGAAGCTTTCTTT; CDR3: CASSLGIWLRGHQAEAFF
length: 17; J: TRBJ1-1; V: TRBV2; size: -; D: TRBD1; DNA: TGTGCCAGCAGAGCCCCGGGACGAACTTCAGGGGGGACTGAAGCTTTCTTT; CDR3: CASRAPGRTSGGTEAFF
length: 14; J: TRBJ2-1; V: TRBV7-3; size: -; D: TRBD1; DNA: TGTGCCAGCAGCCTGGAACAGGGGAACAATGAGCAGTTCTTC; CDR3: CASSLEQGNNEQFF
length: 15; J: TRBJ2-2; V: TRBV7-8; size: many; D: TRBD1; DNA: TGTGCCAGCAGCCCAAGGACAGGGGCGGGCGGGGAGCTGTTTTTT; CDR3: CASSPRTGAGGELFF
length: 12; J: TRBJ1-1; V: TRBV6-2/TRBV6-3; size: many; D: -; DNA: TGTGCCAGCAGCCCCCGGACATCTCAAGCTTTCTTT; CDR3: CASSPRTSQAFF
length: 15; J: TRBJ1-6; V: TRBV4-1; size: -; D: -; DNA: TGCGCCAGCAGCCAATCGGGCCAGATAAATTCACCCCTCCACTTT; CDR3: CASSQSGQINSPLHF
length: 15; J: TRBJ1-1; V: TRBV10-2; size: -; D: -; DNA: TGCGCCAGTTCCCATGGGTTAAGGGCGAACACTGGAGCTTTCTTT; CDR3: CASSHGLRANTGAFF
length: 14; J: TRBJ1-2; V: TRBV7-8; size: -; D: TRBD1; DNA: TGTGCCAGCAGCGCCGGACAGGGAGTGGGTGGCTACACCTTC; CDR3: CASSAGQGVGGYTF
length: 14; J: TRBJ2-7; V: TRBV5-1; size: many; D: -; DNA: TGCGCCAGCAGCTTTTTACTTAGCTCCTACGAGCAGTACTTC; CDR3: CASSFLLSSYEQYF
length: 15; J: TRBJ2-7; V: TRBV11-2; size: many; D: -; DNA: TGTGCCAGCAGCTTTGGGGACGGGAGCTCCTACGAGCAGTACTTC; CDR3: CASSFGDGSSYEQYF
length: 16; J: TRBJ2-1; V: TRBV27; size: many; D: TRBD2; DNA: TGTGCCAGCACCCACCCCACGGGAGGGCCCTCAGGTGAGCAGTTCTTC; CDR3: CASTHPTGGPSGEQFF
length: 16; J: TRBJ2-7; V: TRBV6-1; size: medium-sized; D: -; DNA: TGTGCCAGCAGTGAAGTAGGGGGGCCAAGCTCCTACGAGCAGTACTTC; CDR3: CASSEVGGPSSYEQYF
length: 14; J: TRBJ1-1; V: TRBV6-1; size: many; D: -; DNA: TGTGCCAGCATCTACTGGCAGGGGACCACTGAAGCTTTCTTT; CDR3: CASIYWQGTTEAFF
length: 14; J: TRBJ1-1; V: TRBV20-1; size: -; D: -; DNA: TGCAGTGCTAGCGATCCTCGCGAAGCGGGGGAGGCTTTCTTT; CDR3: CSASDPREAGEAFF
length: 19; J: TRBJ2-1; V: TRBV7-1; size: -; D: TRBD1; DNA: TGTGCCAGCAGCTCGCCCCGCGTGGACAGGGCAGGCTCCTACAATGAGCAGTTCTTC; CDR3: CASSSPRVDRAGSYNEQFF
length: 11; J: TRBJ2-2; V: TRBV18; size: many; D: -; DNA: TGTGCCAGCTCACCTGACCGGGAGCTGTTTTTT; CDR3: CASSPDRELFF
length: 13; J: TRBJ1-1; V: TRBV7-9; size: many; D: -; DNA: TGTGCCAGCAGTCGGGCGGGAGGCGCTGAAGCTTTCTTT; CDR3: CASSRAGGAEAFF
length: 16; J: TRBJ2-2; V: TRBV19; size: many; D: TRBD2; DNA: TGTGCCAGTAGTCTGCGAGCGGGAAGGAACACCGGGGAGCTGTTTTTT; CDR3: CASSLRAGRNTGELFF
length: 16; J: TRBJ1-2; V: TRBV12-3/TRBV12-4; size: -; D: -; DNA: TGTGCCAGCAGTTTAGCGAAGAGGGAGGCTGTGGCGGTCTACACCTTC; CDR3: CASSLAKREAVAVYTF
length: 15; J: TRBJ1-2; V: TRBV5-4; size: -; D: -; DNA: TGTGCCAGCAGCTTGGGACAGCACTATGGCTATGGCTACACCTTC; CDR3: CASSLGQHYGYGYTF
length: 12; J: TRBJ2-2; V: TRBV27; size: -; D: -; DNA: TGTGCCAGCAGTTCAAGCGGCGGGCAGATGTTTTTT; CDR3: CASSSSGGQMFF
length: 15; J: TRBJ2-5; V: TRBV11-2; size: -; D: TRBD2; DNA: TGTGCCAGCAGCTTCCACATGGGGGGGTTAGAGACCCAGTACTTC; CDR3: CASSFHMGGLETQYF
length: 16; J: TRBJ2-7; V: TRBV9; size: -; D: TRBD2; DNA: TGTGCCAGCAGGAACCTAGCGGGAGTAGCGTCCTACGAGCAGTACTTC; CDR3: CASRNLAGVASYEQYF
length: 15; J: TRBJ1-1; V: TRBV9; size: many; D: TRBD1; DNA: TGTGCCAGCAGCGTAGCTTACAGGGGGTCCACTGAAGCTTTCTTT; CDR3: CASSVAYRGSTEAFF
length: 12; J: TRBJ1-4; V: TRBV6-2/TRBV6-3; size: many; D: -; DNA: TGTGCCAGCAGCCAGCGCCCGACGGTACTGTTTTTT; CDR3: CASSQRPTVLFF
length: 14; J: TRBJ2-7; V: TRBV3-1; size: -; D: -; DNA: TGTGCCAGCAGCCAAGTTCTTCTAGGCAGCGAGCAGTACTTC; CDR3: CASSQVLLGSEQYF
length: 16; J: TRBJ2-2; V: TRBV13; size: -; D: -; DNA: TGTGCCAGCAGCTTAGGCCGGAGGCAGAACACCGGGGAGCTGTTTTTT; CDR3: CASSLGRRQNTGELFF